In this sample, the clone carrying this TCR beta chain is medium-sized (0.01 to 0.1%). As yet, its antigen is unknown. The data were obtained in a study of metastatic and nonmetastatic thyroid tumors. Study-level background: From malignant and benign thyroid patients, repertoires in blood and in tumor or nodule tissue were compared. Study conclusions and caveats: Significantly greater TCR beta diversity was reportedly found in malignant thyroid tumors than in benign nodules (in blood and tumor).

Looked up from germline, CDR1 is SGHVS and CDR2 is FQNEAQ. The length of the CDR3 is 14 residues. With V trimmed by 8 bases and J by 6 bases, 9 bases remained unmatched. As originally analysed: A distant-metastasis classifier for papillary thyroid cancer was built using CDR3 differences across clinicopathological groups. TCRdb reprocessed the PCR reads via MiXCR. The V and J calls reflect TCRdb's pipeline rather than the authors' work. The sample consists of over 50,000 clones, roughly 30% of them appearing once. None of the patients had undergone any treatment ahead of thyroid surgery. This chain joins TRBV7-8 and TRBJ2-2; TRBD2 matches at 7 bases. This TCR came from a female donor with papillary thyroid cancer or a benign thyroid nodule (not recorded which). Some clones in this sample may be carry-over from other donors' samples. Sequencing used blood. This CDR3 is CASAAGEASGELFF. The CDR3 DNA follows: TGTGCCAGCGCTGCGGGAGAAGCCTCCGGGGAGCTGTTTTTT.